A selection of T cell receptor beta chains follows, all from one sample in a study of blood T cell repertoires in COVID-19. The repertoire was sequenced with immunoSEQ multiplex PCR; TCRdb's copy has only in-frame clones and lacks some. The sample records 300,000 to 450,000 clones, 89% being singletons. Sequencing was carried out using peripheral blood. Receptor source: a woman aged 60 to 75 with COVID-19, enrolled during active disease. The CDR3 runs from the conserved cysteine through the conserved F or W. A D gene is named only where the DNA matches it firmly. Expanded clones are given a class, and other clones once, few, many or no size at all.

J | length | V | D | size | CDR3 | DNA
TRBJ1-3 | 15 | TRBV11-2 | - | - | CASSPSGGTGNTIYF | TGTGCCAGCAGCCCAAGCGGGGGGACTGGAAACACCATATATTTT
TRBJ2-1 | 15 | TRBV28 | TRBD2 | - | CASSLWAGGLNEQFF | TGTGCCAGCAGTTTATGGGCGGGGGGGCTTAATGAGCAGTTCTTC
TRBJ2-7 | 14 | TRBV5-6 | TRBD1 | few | CASSSWDSAYEQYF | TGTGCCAGCAGCTCGTGGGACAGTGCCTACGAGCAGTACTTC
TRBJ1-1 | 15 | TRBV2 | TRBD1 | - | CASSEGRGLYTEAFF | TGTGCCAGCAGTGAAGGCAGGGGGTTATACACTGAAGCTTTCTTT
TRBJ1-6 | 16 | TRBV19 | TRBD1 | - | CASSIQVPGQGSPLHF | TGTGCCAGTAGTATACAAGTCCCGGGACAGGGTTCACCCCTCCACTTT
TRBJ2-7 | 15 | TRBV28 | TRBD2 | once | CATSGLAGGTYEQYF | TGTGCCACCTCCGGACTAGCGGGGGGAACATACGAGCAGTACTTC
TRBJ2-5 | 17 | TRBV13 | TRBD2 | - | CASSLGELSGVQETQYF | TGTGCCAGCAGCTTAGGCGAACTTAGCGGGGTCCAAGAGACCCAGTACTTC
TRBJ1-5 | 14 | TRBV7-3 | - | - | CASSLAPGNQPQHF | TGTGCCAGCAGCTTGGCTCCAGGCAATCAGCCCCAGCATTTT
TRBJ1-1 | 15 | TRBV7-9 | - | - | CASSPMGSGGTEAFF | TGTGCCAGCAGCCCAATGGGATCGGGGGGGACTGAAGCTTTCTTT
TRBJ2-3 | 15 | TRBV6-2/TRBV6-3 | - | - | CASSYAGFFTDTQYF | TGTGCCAGCAGTTACGCAGGATTTTTCACAGATACGCAGTATTTT
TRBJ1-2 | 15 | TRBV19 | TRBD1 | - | CASSSPFRQGHGYTF | TGTGCCAGTAGTTCACCCTTCAGACAGGGGCATGGCTACACCTTC
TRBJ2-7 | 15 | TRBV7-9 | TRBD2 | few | CASSQSGGAAYEQYF | TGTGCCAGCAGCCAGAGCGGGGGGGCCGCCTACGAGCAGTACTTC
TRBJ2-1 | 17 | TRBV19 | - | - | CATSKGAGGVSYNEQFF | TGTGCCACCTCCAAAGGGGCGGGCGGGGTCTCCTACAATGAGCAGTTCTTC
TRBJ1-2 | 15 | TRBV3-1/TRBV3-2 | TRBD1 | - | CASSLAGTGAAGYTF | TGTGCCAGCAGCCTGGCCGGGACAGGGGCGGCTGGCTACACCTTC
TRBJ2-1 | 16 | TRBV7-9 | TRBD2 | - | CASSPRSGESYNEQFF | TGTGCCAGCAGCCCCCGTAGCGGGGAGTCCTACAATGAGCAGTTCTTC
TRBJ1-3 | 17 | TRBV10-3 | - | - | CAIRVGRQPGSGNTIYF | TGTGCCATCAGGGTGGGCAGACAACCCGGCTCTGGAAACACCATATATTTT
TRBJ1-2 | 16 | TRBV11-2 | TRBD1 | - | CASSSPRGITNYGYTF | TGTGCCAGCAGCTCCCCCAGGGGGATAACTAACTATGGCTACACCTTC
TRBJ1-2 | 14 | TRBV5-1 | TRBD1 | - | CASSSRDRGSGYTF | TGCGCCAGCAGCTCCCGGGACAGGGGGAGCGGCTACACCTTC
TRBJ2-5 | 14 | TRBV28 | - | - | CASNPTGILETQYF | TGTGCCAGCAACCCGACGGGGATTTTAGAGACCCAGTACTTC
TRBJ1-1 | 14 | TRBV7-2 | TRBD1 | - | CASSLVTGYTEAFF | TGTGCCAGCAGCTTAGTGACAGGGTACACTGAAGCTTTCTTT
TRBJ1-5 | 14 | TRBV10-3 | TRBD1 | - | CAIREQGSNQPQHF | TGTGCCATCAGGGAACAGGGGAGCAATCAGCCCCAGCATTTT
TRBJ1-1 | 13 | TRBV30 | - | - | CAGIRGRAREAFF | TGTGCGGGAATCAGGGGCAGGGCGCGTGAAGCTTTCTTT
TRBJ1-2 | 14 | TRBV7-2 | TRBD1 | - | CASSFQGQGNGYTF | TGTGCCAGCAGCTTTCAGGGACAGGGGAATGGCTACACCTTC
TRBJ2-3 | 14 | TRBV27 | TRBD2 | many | CASSQPSGADTQYF | TGTGCCAGCAGTCAACCTAGCGGGGCAGATACGCAGTATTTT
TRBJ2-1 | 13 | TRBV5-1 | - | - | CASSPSDELKQFF | TGCGCCAGCAGCCCCAGCGATGAACTAAAGCAGTTCTTC
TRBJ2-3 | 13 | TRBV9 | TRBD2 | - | CASNLAGEDTQYF | TGTGCCAGCAACTTAGCGGGGGAGGATACGCAGTATTTT
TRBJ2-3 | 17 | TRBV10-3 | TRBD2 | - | CAISESGLAGGRDTQYF | TGTGCCATCAGTGAGTCGGGGCTAGCGGGGGGAAGAGATACGCAGTATTTT
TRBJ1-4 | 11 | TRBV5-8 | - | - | CASTSTEKLFF | TGTGCCAGCACCAGTACGGAAAAACTGTTTTTT